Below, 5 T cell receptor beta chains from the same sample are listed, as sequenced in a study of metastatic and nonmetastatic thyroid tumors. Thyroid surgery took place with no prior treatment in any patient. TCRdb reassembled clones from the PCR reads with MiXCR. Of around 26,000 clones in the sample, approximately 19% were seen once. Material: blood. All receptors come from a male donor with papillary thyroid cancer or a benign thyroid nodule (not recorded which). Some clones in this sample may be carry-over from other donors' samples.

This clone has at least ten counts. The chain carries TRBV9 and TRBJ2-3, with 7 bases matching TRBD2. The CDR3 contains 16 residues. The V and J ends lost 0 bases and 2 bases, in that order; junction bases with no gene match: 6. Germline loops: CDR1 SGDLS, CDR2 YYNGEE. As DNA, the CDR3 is TGTGCCAGCAGCGTAGATCCCGGGACTACCACAGATACGCAGTATTTT. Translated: CASSVDPGTTTDTQYF.

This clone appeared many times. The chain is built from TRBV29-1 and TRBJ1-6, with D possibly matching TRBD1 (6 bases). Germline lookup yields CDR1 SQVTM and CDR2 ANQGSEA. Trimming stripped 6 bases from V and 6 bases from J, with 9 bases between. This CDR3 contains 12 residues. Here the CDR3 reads CSVRTVNSPLHF. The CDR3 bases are TGCAGCGTCCGGACAGTTAATTCACCCCTCCACTTT.

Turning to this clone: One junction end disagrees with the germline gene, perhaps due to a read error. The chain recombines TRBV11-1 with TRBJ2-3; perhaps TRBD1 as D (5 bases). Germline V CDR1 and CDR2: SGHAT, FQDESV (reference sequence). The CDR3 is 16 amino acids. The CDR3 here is CVSSSRDSGGPDTQYF. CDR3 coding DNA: TGTGTCAGCAGCTCGCGAGACAGTGGTGGGCCAGATACGCAGTATTTT.

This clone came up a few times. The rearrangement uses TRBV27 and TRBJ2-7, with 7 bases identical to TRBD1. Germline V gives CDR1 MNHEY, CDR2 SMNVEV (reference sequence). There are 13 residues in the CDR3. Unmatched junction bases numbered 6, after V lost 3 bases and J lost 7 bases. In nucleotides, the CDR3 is TGTGCCAGCAGTTTGAACAGGGGATGGGAGCAGTACTTC. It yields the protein CASSLNRGWEQYF.

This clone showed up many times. The DNA for the CDR3 is TGTGCCAGCAGCCATACTGCAGGGGACGAGCAGTACTTC. This translates into CASSHTAGDEQYF. J is TRBJ2-7 and V is TRBV3-1, with D possibly TRBD1 on 6 matching bases. Germline assignment: CDR1 LGHDT and CDR2 YNNKEL (reference sequence). The CDR3 consists of 13 residues. V was clipped by 3 bases and J by 5 bases, with 11 bases between them.